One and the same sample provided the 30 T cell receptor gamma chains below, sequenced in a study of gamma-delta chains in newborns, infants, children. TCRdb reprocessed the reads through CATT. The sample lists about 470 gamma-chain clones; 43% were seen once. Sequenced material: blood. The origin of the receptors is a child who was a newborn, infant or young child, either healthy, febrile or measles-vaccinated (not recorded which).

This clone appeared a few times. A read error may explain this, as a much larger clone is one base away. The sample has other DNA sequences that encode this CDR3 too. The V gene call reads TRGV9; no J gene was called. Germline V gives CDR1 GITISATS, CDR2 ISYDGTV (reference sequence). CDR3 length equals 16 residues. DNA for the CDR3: TGTGCCTTGTGGGAGGTGCGGCAGTTGGGCAAAAAAATCAAGGTCTTT. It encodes CALWEVRQLGKKIKVF.

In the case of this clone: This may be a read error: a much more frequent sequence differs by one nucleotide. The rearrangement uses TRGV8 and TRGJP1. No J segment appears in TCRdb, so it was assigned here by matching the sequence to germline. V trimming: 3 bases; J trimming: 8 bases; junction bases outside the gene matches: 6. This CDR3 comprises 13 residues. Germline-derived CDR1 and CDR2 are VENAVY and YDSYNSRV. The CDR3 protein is CATWDRVGWFKIF. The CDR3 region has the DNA TGTGCCACCTGGGATCGAGTGGGTTGGTTCAAGATATTT.

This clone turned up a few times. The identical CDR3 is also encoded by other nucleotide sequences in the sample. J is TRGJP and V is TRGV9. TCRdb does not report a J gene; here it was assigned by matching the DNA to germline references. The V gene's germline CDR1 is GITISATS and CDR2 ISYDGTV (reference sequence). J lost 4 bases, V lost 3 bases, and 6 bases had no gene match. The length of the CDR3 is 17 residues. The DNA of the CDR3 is TGTGCCTTGTGGGAGCCGAACCAAGAGTTGGGCAAAAAAATCAAGGTATTT. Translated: CALWEPNQELGKKIKVF.

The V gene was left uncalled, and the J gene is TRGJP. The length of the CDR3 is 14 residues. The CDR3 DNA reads TGTGCCTTGTGTTTGGAGTTGGGCAAAAAAATCAAGGTATTT. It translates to CALCLELGKKIKVF.

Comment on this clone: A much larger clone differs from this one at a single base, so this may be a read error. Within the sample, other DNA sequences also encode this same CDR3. CDR3 DNA: TGCGCCACCTGGGACAGGCGGTCATATTATAAGAAACTCTTT. This sequence encodes CATWDRRSYYKKLF. The V call is TRGV3, the J call TRGJ1 or TRGJ2. The J gene, absent from TCRdb, was called here by matching the DNA to germline. The CDR3 is made up of 14 amino acids. Germline V gives CDR1 VTNTFY, CDR2 YDVSTARD (reference sequence).

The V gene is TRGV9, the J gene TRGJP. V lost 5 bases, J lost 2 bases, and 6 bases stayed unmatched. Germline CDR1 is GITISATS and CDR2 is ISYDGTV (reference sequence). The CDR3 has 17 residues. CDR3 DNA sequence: TGTGCCTTGTGGGTGGTAAGGCAAGAGTTGGGCAAAAAAATCAAGGTATTT. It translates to CALWVVRQELGKKIKVF.

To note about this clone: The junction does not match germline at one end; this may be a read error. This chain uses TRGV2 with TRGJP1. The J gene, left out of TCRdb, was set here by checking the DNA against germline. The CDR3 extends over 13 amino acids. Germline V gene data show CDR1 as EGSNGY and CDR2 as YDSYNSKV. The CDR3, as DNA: TGTGCCACCTGGGACGGGCGCGGTTGGATCAAGATATTT. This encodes CATWDGRGWIKIF.

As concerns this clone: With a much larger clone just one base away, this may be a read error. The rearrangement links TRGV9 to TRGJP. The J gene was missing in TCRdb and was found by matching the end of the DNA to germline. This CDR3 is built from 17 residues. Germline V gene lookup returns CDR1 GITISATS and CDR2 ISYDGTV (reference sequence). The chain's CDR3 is CTLWEVLEELGKKIKVF. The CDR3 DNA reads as TGTACCTTGTGGGAGGTGCTGGAAGAGTTGGGCAAAAAAATCAAGGTATTT.

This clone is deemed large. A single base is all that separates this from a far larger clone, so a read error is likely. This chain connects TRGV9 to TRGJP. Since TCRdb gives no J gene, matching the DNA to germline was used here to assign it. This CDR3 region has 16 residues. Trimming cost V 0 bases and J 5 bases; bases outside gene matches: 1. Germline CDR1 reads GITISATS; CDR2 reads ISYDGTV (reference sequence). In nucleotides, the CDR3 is TGTGCCTTGTGGGAGGTGGAAGAGTTGGGCAAAAAAATCAAGGTATTT. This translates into CALWEVEELGKKIKVF.

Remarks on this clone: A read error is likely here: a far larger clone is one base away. The CDR3 loop is CATWDFSDWIKTF. The CDR3 bases are TGTGCCACCTGGGACTTTAGCGATTGGATCAAGACGTTT. This rearrangement joins TRGV3 to TRGJP2. Matching the DNA to germline supplied the J gene, which TCRdb does not give. Trimming took 3 bases from V and 8 from J; bases not matched to a gene: 6. The CDR3 is 13 amino acids. Germline values: CDR1 VTNTFY, CDR2 YDVSTARD (reference sequence).

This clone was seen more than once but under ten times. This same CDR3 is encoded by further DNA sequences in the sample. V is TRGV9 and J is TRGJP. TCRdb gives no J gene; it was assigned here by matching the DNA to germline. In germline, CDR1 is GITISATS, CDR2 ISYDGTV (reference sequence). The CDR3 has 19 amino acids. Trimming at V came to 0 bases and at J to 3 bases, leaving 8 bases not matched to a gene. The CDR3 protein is CALWEVRRTQELGKKIKVF. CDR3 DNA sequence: TGTGCCTTGTGGGAGGTGCGCCGTACGCAAGAGTTGGGCAAAAAAATCAAGGTATTT.

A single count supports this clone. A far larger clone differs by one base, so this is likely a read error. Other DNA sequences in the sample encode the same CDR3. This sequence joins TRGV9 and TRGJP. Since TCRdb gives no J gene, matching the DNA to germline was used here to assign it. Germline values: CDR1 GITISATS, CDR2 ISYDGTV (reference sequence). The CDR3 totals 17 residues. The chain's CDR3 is CALWEALQELGKKIKVF. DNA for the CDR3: TGCGCCTTGTGGGAGGCGCTCCAAGAGTTGGGCAAAAAAATCAAGGTATTT.

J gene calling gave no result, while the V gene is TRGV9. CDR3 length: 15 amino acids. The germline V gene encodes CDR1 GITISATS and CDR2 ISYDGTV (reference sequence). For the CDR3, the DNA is TGTGCCTTGTGGGCTGAGGAGGTGGGCAAAAAAATAAAGGTCTTT. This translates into CALWAEEVGKKIKVF.

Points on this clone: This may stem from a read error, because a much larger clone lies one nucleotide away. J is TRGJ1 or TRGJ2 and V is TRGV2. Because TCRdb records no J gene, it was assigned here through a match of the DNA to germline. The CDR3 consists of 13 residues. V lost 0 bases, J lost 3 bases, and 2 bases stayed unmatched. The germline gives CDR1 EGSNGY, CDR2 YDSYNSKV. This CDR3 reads CATWDGTYYKKLF. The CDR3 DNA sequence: TGTGCCACCTGGGACGGGACTTATTATAAGAAACTCTTT.

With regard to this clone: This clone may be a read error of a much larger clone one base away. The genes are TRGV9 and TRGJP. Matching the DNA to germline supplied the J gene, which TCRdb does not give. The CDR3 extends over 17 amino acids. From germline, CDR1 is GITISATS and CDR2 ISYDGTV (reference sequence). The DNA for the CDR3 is TGTGCCTTGTGGGAGGTGCATCGGGAGTTGGGCAAAAAAACCAAGGTATTT. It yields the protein CALWEVHRELGKKTKVF.

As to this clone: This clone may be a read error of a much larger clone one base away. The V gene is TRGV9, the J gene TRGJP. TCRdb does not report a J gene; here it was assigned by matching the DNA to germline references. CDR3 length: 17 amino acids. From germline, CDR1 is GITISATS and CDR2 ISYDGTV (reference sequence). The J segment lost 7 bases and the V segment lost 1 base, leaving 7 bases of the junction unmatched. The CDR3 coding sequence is TGTGCCTTGTGGGAGGTTTTTCGGGAGTTGGGCAAAAAAATCAAGGTATTT. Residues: CALWEVFRELGKKIKVF.

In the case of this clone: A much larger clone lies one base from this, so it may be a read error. CDR3 residues: CALWEIELGKKIKVF. Here the CDR3 DNA reads TGTGCCTTGTGGGAGATAGAGTTGGGCAAAAAAATCAAGGTATTT. J is TRGJP and V is TRGV9. TCRdb is silent on the J gene; assignment here came from matching the DNA to germline. Germline CDR1 reads GITISATS; CDR2 reads ISYDGTV (reference sequence). Trimming at V came to 3 bases and at J to 6 bases, leaving 2 bases not matched to a gene. CDR3 size: 15 residues.

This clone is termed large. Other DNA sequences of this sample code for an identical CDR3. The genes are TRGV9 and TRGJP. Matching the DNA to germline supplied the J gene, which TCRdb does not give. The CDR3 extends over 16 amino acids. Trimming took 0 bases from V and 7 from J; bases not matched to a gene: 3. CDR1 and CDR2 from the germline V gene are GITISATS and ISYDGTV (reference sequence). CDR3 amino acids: CALWEVGELGKKIKVF. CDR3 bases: TGTGCCTTGTGGGAGGTGGGGGAGTTGGGCAAAAAAATCAAGGTATTT.

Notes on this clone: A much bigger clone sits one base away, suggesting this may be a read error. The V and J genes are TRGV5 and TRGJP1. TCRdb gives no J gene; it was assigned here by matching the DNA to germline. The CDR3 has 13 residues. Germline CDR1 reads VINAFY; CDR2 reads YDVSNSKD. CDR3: CATATTTGWLKIF. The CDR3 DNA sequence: TGTGCCACGGCTACCACCACTGGTTGGCTCAAGATATTT.

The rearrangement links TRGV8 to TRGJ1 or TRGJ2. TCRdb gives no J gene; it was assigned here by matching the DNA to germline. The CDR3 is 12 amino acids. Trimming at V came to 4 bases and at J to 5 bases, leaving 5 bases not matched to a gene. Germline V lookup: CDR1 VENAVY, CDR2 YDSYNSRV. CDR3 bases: TGTGCCACCTGGGAGGGGCATTATAAGAAACTCTTT. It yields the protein CATWEGHYKKLF.

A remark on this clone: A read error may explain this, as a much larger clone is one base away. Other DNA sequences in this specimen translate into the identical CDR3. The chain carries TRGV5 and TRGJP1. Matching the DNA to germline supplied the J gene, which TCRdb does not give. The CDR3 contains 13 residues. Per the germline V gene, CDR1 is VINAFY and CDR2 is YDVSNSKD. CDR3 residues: CATATTTGWFKIF. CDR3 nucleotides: TGTGCCACGGCTACCACCACGGGTTGGTTCAAGATATTT.

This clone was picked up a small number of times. CDR3: CALWTQELGKKIKVF. CDR3 coding DNA: TGTGCCTTGTGGACTCAAGAGTTGGGCAAAAAAATCAAGGTATTT. J is TRGJP and V is TRGV9. Matching the DNA to germline supplied the J gene, which TCRdb does not give. With V trimmed by 6 bases and J by 4 bases, 3 bases remained unmatched. This CDR3 has 15 residues. CDR1 GITISATS and CDR2 ISYDGTV come from the germline V gene (reference sequence).

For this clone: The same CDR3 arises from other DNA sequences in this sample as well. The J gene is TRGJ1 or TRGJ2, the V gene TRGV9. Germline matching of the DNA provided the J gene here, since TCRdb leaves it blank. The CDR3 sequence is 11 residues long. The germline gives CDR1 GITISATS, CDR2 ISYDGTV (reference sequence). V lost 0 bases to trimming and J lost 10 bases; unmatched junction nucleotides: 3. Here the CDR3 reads CALWEVRKKLF. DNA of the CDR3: TGTGCCTTGTGGGAGGTGAGAAAGAAACTCTTT.

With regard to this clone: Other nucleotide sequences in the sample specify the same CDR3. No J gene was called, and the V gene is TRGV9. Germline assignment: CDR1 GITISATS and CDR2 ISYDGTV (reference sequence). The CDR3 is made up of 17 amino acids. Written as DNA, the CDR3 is TGTGCCTTGTGGGAGGTGCCCCAAGAGTTGGGCAAAAAAATCAAGGTGTTT. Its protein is CALWEVPQELGKKIKVF.

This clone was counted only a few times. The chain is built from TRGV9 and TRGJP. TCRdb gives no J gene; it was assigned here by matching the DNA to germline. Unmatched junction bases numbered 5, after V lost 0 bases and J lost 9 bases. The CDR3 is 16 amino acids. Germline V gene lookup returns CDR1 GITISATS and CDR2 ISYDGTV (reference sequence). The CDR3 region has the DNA TGTGCCTTGTGGGAGGTGCGATCGTTGGGCAAAAAAATCAAGGTATTT. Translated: CALWEVRSLGKKIKVF.

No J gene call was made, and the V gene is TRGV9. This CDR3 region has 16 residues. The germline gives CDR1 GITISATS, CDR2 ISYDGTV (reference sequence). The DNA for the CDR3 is TGTGCATTGTGGGAGGTGCAAGAGTTTGGCCAAAAAATAAAGGTCTTT. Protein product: CALWEVQEFGQKIKVF.

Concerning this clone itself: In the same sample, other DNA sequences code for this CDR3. CDR3 residues: CALWEALQELGKKIKVF. CDR3 DNA: TGTGCCTTGTGGGAGGCCCTGCAAGAGTTGGGCAAAAAAATCAAGGTATTT. The chain has TRGV9 and TRGJP. No J gene is reported in TCRdb; it was inferred here by comparing the DNA with germline. Per germline, CDR1 GITISATS and CDR2 ISYDGTV (reference sequence). The junction had 4 bases not matched to a gene; V was cut back by 2 bases and J by 3 bases. The CDR3 runs to 17 residues.

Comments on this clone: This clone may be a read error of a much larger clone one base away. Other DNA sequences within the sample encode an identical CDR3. The CDR3 here is CATWDRRGKKLF. CDR3 DNA: TGTGCCACCTGGGACAGGCGGGGCAAGAAGCTCTTT. A V gene of TRGV3 was called, but no J gene was assigned. The CDR3 length is 12 residues. Germline V CDR1 and CDR2: VTNTFY, YDVSTARD (reference sequence).

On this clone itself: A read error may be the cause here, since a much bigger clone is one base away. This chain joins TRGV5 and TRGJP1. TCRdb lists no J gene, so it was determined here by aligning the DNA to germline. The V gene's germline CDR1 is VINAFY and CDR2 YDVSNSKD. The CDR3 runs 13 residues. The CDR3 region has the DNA TGTACCACGGCTACCACCACTGGTTGGTTCAAGATATTT. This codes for CTTATTTGWFKIF.

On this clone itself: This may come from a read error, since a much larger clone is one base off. The CDR3, as DNA: TGTGCCTTGTGTGACCCTTATTATAAGAAACTCTTT. This sequence encodes CALCDPYYKKLF. The V call is TRGV9, the J call TRGJ1 or TRGJ2. TCRdb is silent on the J gene; assignment here came from matching the DNA to germline. The J segment lost 3 bases and the V segment lost 7 bases, leaving 6 bases of the junction unmatched. Per germline, CDR1 GITISATS and CDR2 ISYDGTV (reference sequence). This CDR3 has 12 amino acids.